This T cell receptor (beta chain) was obtained from a study of T cell repertoires in cytomegalovirus infection. The germline V and J ends were trimmed by 4 bases and 1 base, with 10 bases remaining between them. The germline V gene has CDR1 MGHRA and CDR2 YSYEKL. This CDR3 has 14 amino acids. This clonotype appeared many times. The antigen remains unidentified. TCRdb fed the reads into MiXCR, producing one record per CDR3 protein. The table lists around 310,000 distinct CDR3 sequences, almost 30% of them singletons. This receptor was obtained from a human donor in good health (CMV status not recorded). Some clones in this sample may be carry-over from other donors' samples. The sequenced sample was cultured PBMCs, obtained from culture after CMV antigen stimulation. The chain is built from TRBV4-1 and TRBJ1-1; TRBD1 might be the D (5 bases). CDR3 in amino acids: CASSLLGTNTEAFF. The CDR3 coding sequence is TGCGCCAGCAGCCTACTAGGGACGAACACTGAAGCTTTCTTT.